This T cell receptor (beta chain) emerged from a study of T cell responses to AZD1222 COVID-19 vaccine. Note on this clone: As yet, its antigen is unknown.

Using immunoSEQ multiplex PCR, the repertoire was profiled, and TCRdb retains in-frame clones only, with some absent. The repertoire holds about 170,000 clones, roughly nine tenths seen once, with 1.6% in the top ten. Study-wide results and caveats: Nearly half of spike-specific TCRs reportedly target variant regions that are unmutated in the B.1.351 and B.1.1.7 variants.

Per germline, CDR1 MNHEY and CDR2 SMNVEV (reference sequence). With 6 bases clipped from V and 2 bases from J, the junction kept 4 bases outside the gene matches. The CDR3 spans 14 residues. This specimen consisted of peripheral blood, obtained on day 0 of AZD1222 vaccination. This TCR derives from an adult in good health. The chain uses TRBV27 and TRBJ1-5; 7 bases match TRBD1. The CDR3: CASSVTGGNQPQHF. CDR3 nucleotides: TGTGCCAGCAGCGTAACAGGGGGCAATCAGCCCCAGCATTTT.